This T cell receptor (beta chain) came from a study of cytomegalovirus exposure and HLA in healthy donors. PCR employed 60 Vbeta and 13 Jbeta primers. Repertoires were generated with immunoSEQ multiplex PCR, while TCRdb's copy carries only in-frame clones and drops some. The table has some 150,000 clones, 75% to 85% seen once. The germline gives CDR1 MNHEY, CDR2 SMNVEV (reference sequence). V was clipped by 2 bases and J by 3 bases; unmatched bases: 6. The CDR3 has 15 residues. The chain combines TRBV27 with TRBJ1-1, with 7 bases fitting TRBD1. The sequence was collected from a woman in her thirties or forties in good health and CMV-seropositive. The sample comprised PBMCs. CDR3 protein: CASSLEAGGYTEAFF. As DNA, the CDR3 is TGTGCCAGCAGTTTAGAGGCAGGGGGGTACACTGAAGCTTTCTTT.